These T cell receptor beta chains were read from a single sample in a study of OX40 agonist ivuxolimab in advanced cancers. The assay was immunoSEQ multiplex PCR, and TCRdb's table has in-frame clones only and misses some. Found here are under 90,000 clones, roughly 84% of them singletons; the top ten hold under 1.5%. Sequencing was performed on CD4+ or CD8+ T cells sorted from blood, taken in a trial of the OX40 agonist ivuxolimab. The receptors come from an adult with an advanced solid tumor such as melanoma, head and neck, liver or kidney cancer. CDR3s include the opening cysteine and the closing phenylalanine or tryptophan. A D gene is named only where the DNA matches it firmly. Clone size is shown for a subset of rows, as once, few, many or a class of expanded clone.

v_call	cdr3_length	clone_size	d_call	j_call	cdr3_aa	cdr3_nt
TRBV7-9	15	-	-	TRBJ1-4	CASKGEGEAREKLFF	TGTGCCAGCAAAGGAGAAGGAGAGGCTCGGGAAAAACTGTTTTTT
TRBV5-1	15	-	-	TRBJ1-5	CASSIMSGENQPQHF	TGCGCCAGCAGCATCATGTCCGGGGAAAATCAGCCCCAGCATTTT
TRBV11-2	15	once	TRBD2	TRBJ2-2	CASRRPGLLTGELFF	TGTGCCAGCAGACGTCCGGGACTACTAACCGGGGAGCTGTTTTTT
TRBV4-2	14	-	-	TRBJ1-2	CASSQDPVGGGYTF	TGTGCCAGCAGCCAAGACCCCGTAGGGGGTGGCTACACCTTC
TRBV2	12	-	-	TRBJ1-3	CASRADGNTIYF	TGTGCCAGCAGGGCGGATGGAAACACCATATATTTT
TRBV2	15	-	TRBD1	TRBJ1-2	CASRTRQGASYGYTF	TGTGCCAGCAGAACCAGACAGGGGGCTTCGTATGGCTACACCTTC
TRBV11-2	13	-	-	TRBJ2-1	CASSYTNNGEQFF	TGTGCCAGCAGCTATACAAACAACGGTGAGCAGTTCTTC
TRBV2	15	-	-	TRBJ1-3	CASGGHQAYGNTIYF	TGTGCCAGCGGGGGCCATCAGGCGTATGGAAACACCATATATTTT
TRBV7-9	11	-	-	TRBJ2-3	CASSLSDTQYF	TGTGCCAGCAGCTTATCAGATACGCAGTATTTT
TRBV12-1	14	-	-	TRBJ2-4	CASSLGLAKNIQYF	TGTGCCAGCAGCTTGGGACTAGCCAAAAACATTCAGTACTTC
TRBV5-1	13	-	TRBD1	TRBJ2-7	CASSLGQGSEQYF	TGCGCCAGCAGCCTGGGACAGGGCTCCGAGCAGTACTTC
TRBV5-6	15	once	-	TRBJ2-2	CASSLVSGNTGELFF	TGTGCCAGCAGCTTGGTGTCAGGGAACACCGGGGAGCTGTTTTTT
TRBV5-6	13	-	-	TRBJ1-1	CASSPLLSTEAFF	TGTGCCAGCAGCCCTCTTCTTTCTACTGAAGCTTTCTTT
TRBV6-4	14	once	-	TRBJ2-1	CASTKGGGYNEQFF	TGTGCCAGCACCAAGGGGGGAGGCTACAATGAGCAGTTCTTC
TRBV15	16	-	-	TRBJ2-5	CATSRARIRPLETQYF	TGTGCCACCAGCAGAGCACGGATCAGGCCATTGGAGACCCAGTACTTC
TRBV10-1	14	-	TRBD1	TRBJ2-5	CATSLGQGAETQYF	TGCGCCACCAGTTTGGGACAGGGGGCTGAGACCCAGTACTTC
TRBV6-1	17	-	-	TRBJ2-7	CASSEAIRGDTAYEQYF	TGTGCCAGCAGTGAAGCCATCCGAGGGGACACGGCCTACGAGCAGTACTTC
TRBV6-1	15	-	-	TRBJ1-1	CASSENGGMNTEAFF	TGTGCCAGCAGTGAAAATGGGGGGATGAACACTGAAGCTTTCTTT
TRBV15	16	-	-	TRBJ2-1	CATSRDPTPGYNEQFF	TGTGCCACCAGCAGAGATCCAACTCCAGGGTACAATGAGCAGTTCTTC
TRBV21-1	16	once	-	TRBJ1-6	CASSKWDSSYNSPLHF	TGTGCCAGCAGCAAATGGGACAGTTCGTATAATTCACCCCTCCACTTT
TRBV7-7	15	-	TRBD1	TRBJ2-1	CASSPTTGPYNEQFF	TGTGCCAGCAGCCCGACGACAGGGCCGTACAATGAGCAGTTCTTC
TRBV2	14	-	-	TRBJ1-2	CASSASGQTYGYTF	TGTGCCAGCAGTGCGAGTGGACAGACGTATGGCTACACCTTC
TRBV5-1	16	many	TRBD1	TRBJ1-3	CASSPLTGGGGNTIYF	TGCGCCAGCAGCCCACTGACAGGGGGCGGTGGAAACACCATATATTTT
TRBV19	14	-	-	TRBJ2-2	CASNQGRITGELFF	TGTGCCAGTAACCAGGGTAGGATCACCGGGGAGCTGTTTTTT
TRBV6-4	13	once	-	TRBJ2-5	CASSRDAGETQYF	TGTGCCAGCTCACGGGACGCCGGAGAGACCCAGTACTTC
TRBV6-1	11	-	-	TRBJ1-1	CASSGQSEAFF	TGTGCCAGCAGTGGACAGTCTGAAGCTTTCTTT
TRBV5-1	12	-	-	TRBJ1-2	CASSLGAGGYTF	TGCGCCAGCAGTTTAGGGGCGGGAGGCTACACCTTC
TRBV6-5	14	-	-	TRBJ2-2	CASSEASNTGELFF	TGTGCCAGCAGCGAGGCGTCGAACACCGGGGAGCTGTTTTTT
TRBV5-6	11	few	-	TRBJ1-1	CASSLDTEAFF	TGTGCCAGCAGCTTGGACACTGAAGCTTTCTTT
TRBV19	14	-	-	TRBJ2-5	CASSTGRAQETQYF	TGTGCCAGTAGTACGGGCCGGGCCCAAGAGACCCAGTACTTC
TRBV7-7	15	-	-	TRBJ2-7	CASSLGHGVSYEQYF	TGTGCCAGCAGCTTAGGGCACGGAGTCTCCTACGAGCAGTACTTC
TRBV6-1	15	few	TRBD1	TRBJ1-5	CASSGGPQGALAQHF	TGTGCCAGCAGTGGGGGCCCTCAGGGGGCGTTGGCCCAGCATTTT
TRBV27	16	medium-sized	-	TRBJ1-6	CASCLSLRPYNSPLHF	TGTGCCAGCTGTTTGAGCCTGCGGCCCTATAATTCACCCCTCCACTTT
TRBV6-6	15	-	-	TRBJ1-5	CASRPPAGGNQPQHF	TGTGCCAGCAGGCCCCCAGCGGGGGGAAATCAGCCCCAGCATTTT
TRBV2	14	-	-	TRBJ1-4	CASSEQAGYGELFF	TGTGCCAGCAGTGAACAGGCTGGCTATGGGGAACTGTTTTTT
TRBV19	18	-	TRBD1	TRBJ1-5	CASSPGTGGTGSNQPQHF	TGTGCCAGTAGTCCCGGGACAGGGGGGACGGGAAGCAATCAGCCCCAGCATTTT
TRBV11-2	17	-	TRBD1	TRBJ1-2	CASSPGGTGATAYGYTF	TGTGCCAGCAGCCCCGGCGGGACAGGGGCTACAGCGTATGGCTACACCTTC
TRBV7-9	15	-	TRBD1	TRBJ1-2	CASSSTGGLSYGYTF	TGTGCCAGCAGCTCGACAGGGGGCCTGTCCTATGGCTACACCTTC
TRBV5-1	13	-	-	TRBJ2-3	CASSLDQGDTQYF	TGCGCCAGCAGCTTAGACCAGGGAGATACGCAGTATTTT
TRBV12-5	13	-	-	TRBJ2-3	CASGLDGTDTQYF	TGTGCTAGTGGTTTGGACGGCACAGATACGCAGTATTTT
TRBV2	15	-	-	TRBJ1-1	CASSPRFGQNTEAFF	TGTGCCAGCAGCCCGCGCTTCGGACAGAACACTGAAGCTTTCTTT
TRBV7-8	16	-	TRBD1	TRBJ1-5	CASSLQGARSNQPQHF	TGTGCCAGCAGCTTACAGGGGGCGCGTAGCAATCAGCCCCAGCATTTT
TRBV30	13	once	-	TRBJ2-4	CACLHRGGSIQYF	TGTGCCTGTCTTCACAGGGGAGGGAGCATTCAGTACTTC
TRBV28	14	-	-	TRBJ1-1	CASSPPQSFTEAFF	TGTGCCAGCAGCCCCCCTCAGTCGTTCACTGAAGCTTTCTTT
TRBV2	14	-	TRBD2	TRBJ2-5	CASSEGGGAETQYF	TGTGCCAGCAGTGAGGGCGGGGGGGCGGAGACCCAGTACTTC
TRBV4-2	17	-	-	TRBJ2-3	CASSQSPDIPSTDTQYF	TGTGCCAGCAGCCAAAGCCCTGATATACCGAGCACAGATACGCAGTATTTT
TRBV5-1	14	-	TRBD1	TRBJ2-1	CASSPGQSYNEQFF	TGCGCCAGCAGCCCGGGACAGTCCTACAATGAGCAGTTCTTC
TRBV5-4	14	-	TRBD2	TRBJ2-1	CASSEGLAPNEQFF	TGTGCCAGCAGCGAGGGACTAGCCCCCAATGAGCAGTTCTTC
TRBV19	16	-	TRBD2	TRBJ2-6	CASRASGNSGANVLTF	TGTGCCAGTAGGGCTAGCGGGAACTCTGGGGCCAACGTCCTGACTTTC
TRBV25-1	14	-	TRBD2	TRBJ2-5	CASSEFGREETQYF	TGTGCCAGCAGTGAGTTCGGGAGGGAAGAGACCCAGTACTTC
TRBV15	16	-	-	TRBJ1-5	CATSNYPWEGGQPQHF	TGTGCCACCAGCAACTACCCATGGGAGGGGGGACAGCCCCAGCATTTT
TRBV5-1	17	-	TRBD1	TRBJ2-5	CASSLPDRVGLQETQYF	TGCGCCAGCAGCCTTCCCGACAGGGTCGGTCTTCAAGAGACCCAGTACTTC
TRBV7-2	12	-	TRBD1	TRBJ2-7	CASKTGGYEQYF	TGTGCCAGCAAGACAGGGGGCTACGAGCAGTACTTC
TRBV10-1	14	-	TRBD1	TRBJ2-3	CASSGQGAEDTQYF	TGCGCCAGCAGTGGACAGGGGGCGGAAGATACGCAGTATTTT